The 10 T cell receptor beta chains in this list originate from one sample, sequenced in a study of blood T cell repertoires in COVID-19. Repertoires were generated with immunoSEQ multiplex PCR, while TCRdb's copy carries only in-frame clones and drops some. The sample consists of about 200,000 clones, approximately 90% of them appearing once. Sequencing was performed on peripheral blood. The receptors come from a woman aged 45-65 years with COVID-19, enrolled during active disease.

This chain uses TRBV27 with TRBJ1-1, with a possible D match to TRBD1 (6 bases). V gave up 3 bases and J gave up 5 bases, with 13 bases separating them. This CDR3 is 14 amino acids long. Germline CDR1 is MNHEY and CDR2 is SMNVEV (reference sequence). In DNA, the CDR3 is TGTGCCAGCAGTTTCGGGCAGGGGAGAACTGAAGCTTTCTTT. Protein sequence: CASSFGQGRTEAFF.

V gene TRBV7-9 combines with J gene TRBJ2-1; D unresolved. The V gene's germline CDR1 is SEHNR and CDR2 FQNEAQ (reference sequence). The V end lost 4 bases, the J end lost 9 bases, and 13 bases lay between the germline ends. This CDR3 has 13 amino acids. CDR3 in DNA: TGTGCCAGCAGCTCCCAGCCGGGTACTGAGCAGTTCTTC. It codes for CASSSQPGTEQFF.

The rearrangement joins TRBV9 to TRBJ2-3; D may be TRBD1 (5 bases). Trimming shortened V by 0 bases and J by 4 bases, and 12 bases separated the two germline ends. This CDR3 has 15 residues. The germline V gene has CDR1 SGDLS and CDR2 YYNGEE. The CDR3 here is CASSVGGARSDTQYF. DNA for the CDR3: TGTGCCAGCAGCGTAGGGGGCGCAAGGTCAGATACGCAGTATTTT.

The chain links TRBV7-9 to TRBJ2-3; TRBD2 aligns across 10 bases. Germline values: CDR1 SEHNR, CDR2 FQNEAQ (reference sequence). V was pared by 5 bases and J by 4 bases, with 6 bases of the junction left unmatched. This CDR3 has 15 amino acids. CDR3 nucleotide sequence: TGTGCCAGCAGCCCCGGGACTAGCGCGTCAGATACGCAGTATTTT. Protein: CASSPGTSASDTQYF. The full variable domain, with the rest looked up from reference TRBV7-9 and TRBJ2-3, is DTGVSQNPRHKITKRGQNVTFRCDPISEHNRLYWYRQTLGQGPEFLTYFQNEAQLEKSRLLSDRFSAERPKGSFSTLEIQRTEQGDSAMYLCASSPGTSASDTQYFGPGTRLTVL.

This chain uses TRBV28 with TRBJ2-2, with 7 bases aligning to TRBD1. Germline V gene data show CDR1 as MDHEN and CDR2 as SYDVKM. The ends lost 3 bases at V and 4 bases at J; junction bases unmatched: 11. The CDR3 has 17 amino acids. The CDR3 coding sequence is TGTGCCAGCAGTTTCTCTGACAGGGTCCGAGGCACCGGGGAGCTGTTTTTT. Its protein is CASSFSDRVRGTGELFF.

Comment on this clone: This specimen includes other DNA sequences encoding the same CDR3. V and J are TRBV7-3 and TRBJ2-3, with TRBD1 identical over 10 bases. The CDR3 length is 15 residues. V shed 3 bases, J shed 1 base, and the junction held 1 base outside the gene matches. Germline V lookup: CDR1 SGHTA, CDR2 FQGTGA. The CDR3 nucleotides read TGTGCCAGCAGCTTTGGGACAGGGGGCACAGATACGCAGTATTTT. Residues: CASSFGTGGTDTQYF.

The rearrangement uses TRBV20-1 and TRBJ1-2, with D uncertain. Germline V lookup: CDR1 DFQATT, CDR2 SNEGSKA (reference sequence). V shed 3 bases and J shed 5 bases, with 7 bases lying between them. This CDR3 is built from 11 residues. The CDR3 reads CSARSVYGYTF. CDR3 sequence (DNA): TGCAGTGCTAGGTCAGTTTATGGCTACACCTTC.

This clone showed up many times. J is TRBJ2-7 and V is TRBV4-3, with 7 bases matching TRBD1. V lost 3 bases to trimming and J lost 5 bases; unmatched junction nucleotides: 4. This CDR3 region has 13 residues. Germline CDR1 and CDR2: LGHNA and YSLEER. Here the CDR3 DNA reads TGCGCCAGCAGCCACCTTACAGGGGACGAGCAGTACTTC. It yields the protein CASSHLTGDEQYF.

A note on this clone: The sample has other DNA sequences that encode this CDR3 too. The chain couples TRBV2 to TRBJ2-3; 11 bases agree with TRBD2. From germline, CDR1 is SNHLY and CDR2 FYNNEI. Trimming at V came to 4 bases and at J to 2 bases, leaving 2 bases not matched to a gene. The CDR3 covers 15 residues. CDR3 protein: CASSASGGPTDTQYF. In DNA, the CDR3 is TGTGCCAGCAGTGCTAGCGGGGGGCCCACAGATACGCAGTATTTT.

The chain is built from TRBV15 and TRBJ1-1; D call uncertain. Between the trimmed V and J ends, which lost 0 bases and 5 bases, there was a span of 16 bases. Per germline, CDR1 LNHNV and CDR2 YYDKDF (reference sequence). The CDR3 contains 16 residues. In DNA, the CDR3 is TGTGCCACCAGCAGAGACTGGGTTAGCCTGCCAACTGAAGCTTTCTTT. It translates to CATSRDWVSLPTEAFF.